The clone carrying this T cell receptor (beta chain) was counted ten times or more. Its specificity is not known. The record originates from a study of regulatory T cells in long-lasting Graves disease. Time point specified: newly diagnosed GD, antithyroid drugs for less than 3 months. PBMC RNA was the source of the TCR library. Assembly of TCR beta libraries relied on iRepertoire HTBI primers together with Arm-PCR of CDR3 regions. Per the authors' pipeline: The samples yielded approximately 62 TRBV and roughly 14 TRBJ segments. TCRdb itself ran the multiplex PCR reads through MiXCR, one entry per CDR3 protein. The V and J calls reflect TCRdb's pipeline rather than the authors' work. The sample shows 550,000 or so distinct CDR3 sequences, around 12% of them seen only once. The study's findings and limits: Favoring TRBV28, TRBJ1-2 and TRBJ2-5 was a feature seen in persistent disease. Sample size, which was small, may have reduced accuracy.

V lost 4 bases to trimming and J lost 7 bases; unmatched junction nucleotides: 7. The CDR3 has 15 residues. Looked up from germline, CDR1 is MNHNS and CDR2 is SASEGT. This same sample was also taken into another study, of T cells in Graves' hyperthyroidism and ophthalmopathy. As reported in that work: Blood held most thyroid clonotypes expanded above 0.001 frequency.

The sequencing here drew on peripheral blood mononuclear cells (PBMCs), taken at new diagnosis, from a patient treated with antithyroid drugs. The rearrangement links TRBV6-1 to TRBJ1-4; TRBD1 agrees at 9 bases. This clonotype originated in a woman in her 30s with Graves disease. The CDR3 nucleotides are TGTGCCAGCAGTGTTACAGGGGGCGCGAGTGAAAAACTGTTTTTT. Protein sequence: CASSVTGGASEKLFF.